This T cell receptor beta chain came from a study of T cell responses to AZD1222 COVID-19 vaccine. Germline lookup yields CDR1 MDHEN and CDR2 SYDVKM. The CDR3 is 15 amino acids. Trimming removed 2 bases from V and 6 bases from J, with 14 bases in between. In the case of this clone: The antigen is not known.

General study findings and limits: Donors were largely white British and mainly female; clonal diversity was possibly underestimated. There were vaccine-associated CD4 TCRs across spike, dominant at 160-218 and 743-854. Scientists sampled the repertoires only once the peak T cell response had passed.

The protocol was immunoSEQ multiplex PCR, while the TCRdb copy is restricted to in-frame clones and leaves out a portion. Altogether about 84,000 clones are present, over 75% being singletons, with the ten largest covering 12%. This sequence joins TRBV28 and TRBJ1-5; weak D call: TRBD1 (5 bases). The sequencing used peripheral blood, collected 28 days after the second AZD1222 dose. This clonotype was obtained from an adult who received the AZD1222 COVID-19 vaccine. CDR3 region: CASSLVGAFSQPQHF. The CDR3 coding sequence is TGTGCCAGCAGTTTAGTAGGGGCTTTCAGTCAGCCCCAGCATTTT.